This passage covers 15 T cell receptor beta chains from one sample sequenced in a study of OX40 agonist ivuxolimab in advanced cancers. Produced via immunoSEQ multiplex PCR; TCRdb's table is partial and in-frame only. This table holds 75,000 to 100,000 clones, roughly 90% found once. Sequenced material: CD4+ or CD8+ T cells sorted from blood, taken in a trial of the OX40 agonist ivuxolimab. The origin of the receptors is an adult with an advanced solid tumor such as melanoma, head and neck, liver or kidney cancer.

This clone was recorded only once. This sequence joins TRBV29-1 and TRBJ2-7; TRBD2 agrees at 8 bases. From germline, CDR1 is SQVTM and CDR2 ANQGSEA. With 4 bases clipped from V and 6 bases from J, the junction kept 8 bases outside the gene matches. The length of the CDR3 is 13 residues. The CDR3 coding sequence is TGCAGCGTTGTGAGTCGGGAGGGACCCGAGCAGTACTTC. It codes for CSVVSREGPEQYF.

As concerns this clone: One junction end disagrees with the germline gene, perhaps due to a read error. The CDR3 sequence is CASTYTNYDYTF. The CDR3 DNA follows: TGTGCCAGCACTTACACTAACTATGACTACACCTTC. The V call is TRBV2, the J call TRBJ1-2; D gene uncertain. The CDR3 runs 12 residues. Looked up from germline, CDR1 is SNHLY and CDR2 is FYNNEI.

The genes are TRBV6-5 and TRBJ2-7; TRBD1 matches at 11 bases. The germline gives CDR1 MNHEY, CDR2 SVGAGI. This CDR3 spans 15 amino acids. V shed 2 bases, J shed 4 bases, and the junction held 4 bases outside the gene matches. CDR3 region: CASSYGGQGGYEQYF. In nucleotides, the CDR3 is TGTGCCAGCAGTTACGGGGGACAGGGGGGTTACGAGCAGTACTTC.

On this clone itself: This specimen includes other DNA sequences encoding the same CDR3. The genes are TRBV6-6 and TRBJ1-1; the D is unclear. V lost 0 bases, J lost 8 bases, and 10 bases lay in between. CDR1 is MNHNY and CDR2 is SVGAGI in the germline V gene (reference sequence). The CDR3 sequence is 13 residues long. The CDR3 DNA sequence: TGTGCCAGCAGTTACTCGAGGGCAGGAGAAGCTTTCTTT. Protein: CASSYSRAGEAFF.

The chain employs TRBV28 and TRBJ2-5; D uncertain. Trimming removed 3 bases from V and 7 bases from J, with 12 bases in between. The CDR3 runs 13 residues. CDR1 MDHEN and CDR2 SYDVKM come from the germline V gene. CDR3 DNA sequence: TGTGCCAGCAGTTTGGGTAGCCCCGGGACCCAGTACTTC. Its protein product is CASSLGSPGTQYF. Combining the CDR3 with reference TRBV28 and TRBJ2-5 gives the whole variable domain DVKVTQSSRYLVKRTGEKVFLECVQDMDHENMFWYRQDPGLGLRLIYFSYDVKMKEKGDIPEGYSVSREKKERFSLILESASTNQTSMYLCASSLGSPGTQYFGPGTRLLVL.

The gene calls are TRBV28 and TRBJ1-2; D perhaps matches TRBD1 (5 bases). The CDR3 loop spans 14 amino acids. Trimming took 2 bases from V and 4 from J, leaving 11 bases between them. Germline V lookup: CDR1 MDHEN, CDR2 SYDVKM. CDR3 protein: CASSLGSGTYGYTF. DNA for the CDR3: TGTGCCAGCAGTTTAGGGTCGGGGACCTATGGCTACACCTTC.

The chain couples TRBV19 to TRBJ2-1; D is unclear. The CDR3 is made up of 13 amino acids. Per germline, CDR1 LNHDA and CDR2 SQIVND (reference sequence). Trimming took 3 bases from V and 6 from J, leaving 9 bases between them. CDR3 DNA: TGTGCCAGTAGTATTGATCAAGGCAATGAGCAGTTCTTC. It is translated as CASSIDQGNEQFF.

The rearrangement uses TRBV5-6 and TRBJ1-5; 9 bases map to TRBD1. V was clipped by 4 bases and J by 7 bases; unmatched bases: 12. The CDR3 consists of 16 residues. From germline, CDR1 is SGHDT and CDR2 YYEEEE. CDR3 DNA sequence: TGTGCCAGCAGCCTTTCAGGGGACAGGGCTCGACAGCCCCAGCATTTT. It encodes CASSLSGDRARQPQHF.

The V gene is TRBV5-1, the J gene TRBJ2-1; D is unresolved. The germline V and J ends were trimmed by 2 bases and 0 bases, with 9 bases remaining between them. The CDR3 spans 15 residues. CDR1 SGHRS and CDR2 YFSETQ come from the germline V gene. CDR3 DNA sequence: TGCGCCAGCAGCTTTCTTTCTAGCTCCTACAATGAGCAGTTCTTC. Translated, it gives CASSFLSSSYNEQFF.

The chain recombines TRBV29-1 with TRBJ2-1; a possible D gene is TRBD2 (5 bases). Trimming pared 8 bases from V and 0 bases from J, leaving 14 bases between. This CDR3 spans 14 amino acids. Germline V lookup: CDR1 SQVTM, CDR2 ANQGSEA. The CDR3 bases are TGCAGCTACCGCGGTGGGAGCTCCTACAATGAGCAGTTCTTC. Its protein is CSYRGGSSYNEQFF.

For this clone: Compared with germline, one end of the junction differs, possibly owing to a read error. J is TRBJ2-7 and V is TRBV7-3; no clear D gene. CDR1 and CDR2 from the germline V gene are SGHTA and FQGTGA. This CDR3 is 12 amino acids long. CDR3 bases: TGTGCCAGCAGCCCGTACCCCACCGAGGAGTACTTC. Its translation: CASSPYPTEEYF.

J is TRBJ2-3 and V is TRBV10-3; 12 bases line up with TRBD2. The V segment lost 6 bases and the J segment 5 bases; nucleotides outside the gene matches: 12. The CDR3 is 17 residues long. Germline V gene data show CDR1 as ENHRY and CDR2 as SYGVKD. The CDR3 protein is CAIRDPILAGGLDTQYF. DNA of the CDR3: TGTGCCATCAGGGACCCAATACTAGCGGGAGGCCTAGATACGCAGTATTTT.

This clone was seen a few times. This chain joins TRBV29-1 and TRBJ1-5, with 9 nucleotides matching TRBD1. Germline CDR1 is SQVTM and CDR2 is ANQGSEA. This CDR3 has 12 residues. V dropped 4 bases and J dropped 9; count of bases not matched to a gene: 4. The chain's CDR3 is CSVGGQGRPQHF. The CDR3 bases are TGCAGCGTTGGTGGACAGGGGAGGCCCCAGCATTTT.

The rearrangement joins TRBV14 to TRBJ2-1; 14 bases align to TRBD2. The CDR3 runs 16 residues. V dropped 4 bases and J dropped 9; count of bases not matched to a gene: 8. Germline CDR1 and CDR2: SGHDN and FVKESK. The CDR3 reads CASSPYRLAGGGEQFF. The DNA of the CDR3 is TGTGCCAGCAGCCCTTACCGACTAGCGGGAGGGGGTGAGCAGTTCTTC.

This clone was observed a single time. The chain recombines TRBV5-1 with TRBJ1-4; D is uncertain. Trimming pared 0 bases from V and 8 bases from J, leaving 8 bases between. The CDR3 is made up of 13 amino acids. The germline CDR1 and CDR2 sequences are SGHRS and YFSETQ. The CDR3 DNA reads as TGCGCCAGCAGCTTGGGGCCTTTAGAAAAACTGTTTTTT. It is translated as CASSLGPLEKLFF.